This passage covers 27 T cell receptor beta chains from one sample sequenced in a study of shared clonotypes between healthy human individuals. CD45RO-negative, CCR7-selected cells formed the naive CD8 fraction, which excluded terminally differentiated effector memory CD45RA+ cells. Here immunoSEQ multiplex PCR was the method, and the copy in TCRdb shows in-frame clones only, minus some. The sample holds roughly 2,000,000 clones, about 95% seen once. The specimen was naive CD8+ T cells sorted from blood. These receptors all come from a man aged 18 to 35 in good health.

The chain employs TRBV29-1 and TRBJ1-2; 12 bases are shared with TRBD1. Germline V gene lookup returns CDR1 SQVTM and CDR2 ANQGSEA. Trimming cost V 6 bases and J 4 bases; bases outside gene matches: 12. The length of the CDR3 is 16 residues. The CDR3 DNA follows: TGCAGCGTCCAAGGTGCGGGACAGGGGGCGACCTATGGCTACACCTTC. Protein sequence: CSVQGAGQGATYGYTF.

The chain has TRBV7-2 and TRBJ2-5; D is possibly TRBD2 (7 bases). The CDR3 is 14 residues long. Germline assignment: CDR1 SGHTA and CDR2 FQGNSA. Trimming shortened V by 5 bases and J by 4 bases, and 14 bases separated the two germline ends. CDR3 residues: CASSALGGVETQYF. The CDR3 nucleotides read TGTGCCAGCAGCGCCCTAGGGGGGGTAGAGACCCAGTACTTC.

This chain uses TRBV5-4 with TRBJ2-7; D ambiguous. The CDR3 is made up of 12 amino acids. Between the trimmed V and J ends, which lost 0 bases and 4 bases, there was a span of 5 bases. Per germline, CDR1 SGHNT and CDR2 YYREEE (reference sequence). Written as DNA, the CDR3 is TGTGCCAGCAGCTTGGAAAGGTACGAGCAGTACTTC. As protein: CASSLERYEQYF.

The J gene is TRBJ1-4, the V gene TRBV6-1, with D hard to call. This CDR3 is built from 14 residues. The germline gives CDR1 MNHNS, CDR2 SASEGT. The V end lost 10 bases, the J end lost 0 bases, and 12 bases lay between the germline ends. The CDR3 DNA is TGTGCCACAATAGGAAGATCAACTAATGAAAAACTGTTTTTT. This translates into CATIGRSTNEKLFF.

The chain carries TRBV29-1 and TRBJ2-1, with D possibly matching TRBD2 (6 bases). The CDR3 has 12 residues. Germline V CDR1 and CDR2: SQVTM, ANQGSEA. With 7 bases removed from V and 9 bases from J, the gap between germline ends came to 16 bases. The CDR3 here is CSGQGGASEQFF. CDR3 DNA sequence: TGCAGCGGTCAAGGCGGGGCGAGTGAGCAGTTCTTC.

A single count supports this clone. The chain joins TRBV14 to TRBJ2-3; D is unresolved. CDR3 length: 13 amino acids. Germline V CDR1 and CDR2: SGHDN, FVKESK. V gave up 4 bases and J gave up 12 bases, with 17 bases separating them. In DNA form, the CDR3 reads TGTGCCAGCAGCCTGACTCAATCGTCGCATCAGTATTTT. Amino acids: CASSLTQSSHQYF.

The V and J genes are TRBV9 and TRBJ1-5, with TRBD1 matching over 7 bases. This CDR3 comprises 15 residues. V was clipped by 0 bases and J by 3 bases; unmatched bases: 3. Germline loops: CDR1 SGDLS, CDR2 YYNGEE. In DNA, the CDR3 is TGTGCCAGCAGCGTAGGAGGGGGCGTCAATCAGCCCCAGCATTTT. This encodes CASSVGGGVNQPQHF.

The chain links TRBV29-1 to TRBJ1-4; the match to TRBD1 covers 7 bases. This CDR3 is built from 14 residues. Looked up from germline, CDR1 is SQVTM and CDR2 is ANQGSEA. Trimming removed 6 bases from V and 3 bases from J; junction bases left unmatched: 7. This CDR3 is CSVDRDGANEKLFF. DNA for the CDR3: TGCAGCGTCGACAGGGACGGGGCTAATGAAAAACTGTTTTTT. The full variable domain, its missing parts supplied by reference TRBV29-1 and TRBJ1-4, is SAVISQKPSRDICQRGTSLTIQCQVDSQVTMMFWYRQQPGQSLTLIATANQGSEATYESGFVIDKFPISRPNLTFSTLTVSNMSPEDSSIYLCSVDRDGANEKLFFGSGTQLSVL.

The chain carries TRBV5-6 and TRBJ1-6; D uncertain. V dropped 0 bases and J dropped 9 bases, with 13 bases sitting between them. CDR3 size: 15 residues. Germline values: CDR1 SGHDT, CDR2 YYEEEE. For the CDR3, the DNA is TGTGCCAGCAGCTTGGAGGCCGGCGGGGTTTCACCCCTCCACTTT. Translated: CASSLEAGGVSPLHF. Complete variable domain (other parts from reference TRBV5-6 and TRBJ1-6): DAGVTQSPTHLIKTRGQQVTLRCSPKSGHDTVSWYQQALGQGPQFIFQYYEEEERQRGNFPDRFSGHQFPNYSSELNVNALLLGDSALYLCASSLEAGGVSPLHFGNGTRLTVT.

The chain recombines TRBV5-1 with TRBJ2-1; D is undetermined. Trimming took 1 base from V and 2 from J, leaving 10 bases between them. The CDR3 loop spans 15 amino acids. Germline V gives CDR1 SGHRS, CDR2 YFSETQ. The CDR3 spells CASSLSAVAYNEQFF. The CDR3 DNA is TGCGCCAGCAGCTTGTCTGCCGTAGCCTACAATGAGCAGTTCTTC.

This chain links TRBV4-1 with TRBJ2-1, with 9 bases aligning to TRBD1. CDR1 is MGHRA, CDR2 YSYEKL, per germline. This CDR3 region has 15 residues. V was pared by 5 bases and J by 4 bases, with 6 bases of the junction left unmatched. The CDR3, as DNA: TGCGCCAGCAGCGACCGGGACAGGGAATACAATGAGCAGTTCTTC. Translation gives CASSDRDREYNEQFF.

The gene calls are TRBV28 and TRBJ2-1; no clear D gene. The germline CDR1 and CDR2 sequences are MDHEN and SYDVKM. Trimming removed 6 bases from V and 6 bases from J, with 15 bases in between. This CDR3 contains 14 residues. CDR3 sequence (DNA): TGTGCCAGCAGCCTAGTAGCCGCAGGCAATGAGCAGTTCTTC. This encodes CASSLVAAGNEQFF. Full variable domain (rest looked up from reference TRBV28 and TRBJ2-1): DVKVTQSSRYLVKRTGEKVFLECVQDMDHENMFWYRQDPGLGLRLIYFSYDVKMKEKGDIPEGYSVSREKKERFSLILESASTNQTSMYLCASSLVAAGNEQFFGPGTRLTVL.

This clone was found a few times. This rearrangement joins TRBV6-5 to TRBJ2-1; no definite D call. Trimming left V 5 bases short and J 3 bases short, with 2 bases between. This CDR3 has 11 residues. Germline CDR1 is MNHEY and CDR2 is SVGAGI. As DNA, the CDR3 is TGTGCCAGCAGTAACTACAATGAGCAGTTCTTC. Translation: CASSNYNEQFF.

This rearrangement joins TRBV6-5 to TRBJ2-1, with 10 bases aligning to TRBD1. The germline V gene has CDR1 MNHEY and CDR2 SVGAGI. V shed 7 bases and J 7 bases; nucleotides not matched to a gene: 10. This CDR3 contains 15 residues. The CDR3 here is CASTTRDRGINEQFF. The CDR3 DNA reads TGTGCCAGCACCACGCGGGACAGGGGTATAAATGAGCAGTTCTTC.

The genes are TRBV10-2 and TRBJ2-1, with TRBD2 identical over 7 bases. V lost 3 bases to trimming and J lost 3 bases; unmatched junction nucleotides: 5. The CDR3 is made up of 15 amino acids. Germline V gene sequence: CDR1 WSHSY, CDR2 SAAADI. The CDR3 here is CASSDRAGFYNEQFF. The CDR3, as DNA: TGCGCCAGCAGTGATAGAGCGGGGTTCTACAATGAGCAGTTCTTC.

The chain couples TRBV6-6 to TRBJ1-5; 8 bases align to TRBD1. V lost 5 bases to trimming and J lost 6 bases; unmatched junction nucleotides: 9. Germline CDR1 reads MNHNY; CDR2 reads SVGAGI (reference sequence). The CDR3 is made up of 15 amino acids. The CDR3 sequence is CASSAEQGGGQPQHF. The CDR3 DNA reads as TGTGCCAGCAGTGCCGAACAGGGGGGGGGTCAGCCCCAGCATTTT.

The chain recombines TRBV6-5 with TRBJ2-2, with D unclear. This CDR3 contains 13 residues. Trimming stripped 6 bases from V and 0 bases from J, with 5 bases between. Germline CDR1 is MNHEY and CDR2 is SVGAGI. DNA for the CDR3: TGTGCCAGCAGGATAGCGAACACCGGGGAGCTGTTTTTT. As protein: CASRIANTGELFF.

The chain couples TRBV7-9 to TRBJ2-7; no clear D gene. V was clipped by 0 bases and J by 1 base, with 7 bases between them. The CDR3 is made up of 14 amino acids. The germline gives CDR1 SEHNR, CDR2 FQNEAQ (reference sequence). CDR3: CASSLAGMSYEQYF. CDR3 in DNA: TGTGCCAGCAGCTTAGCAGGGATGTCCTACGAGCAGTACTTC.

This chain uses TRBV4-1 with TRBJ1-2, with D hard to call. V lost 1 base, J lost 4 bases, and 10 bases lay in between. The CDR3 is 14 residues long. Germline values: CDR1 MGHRA, CDR2 YSYEKL. The CDR3 spells CASSQVPAAYGYTF. In DNA, the CDR3 is TGCGCCAGCAGCCAAGTACCGGCGGCCTATGGCTACACCTTC.

The gene calls are TRBV11-3 and TRBJ2-7; D might be TRBD2 (6 bases). The CDR3 spans 14 residues. Germline-derived CDR1 and CDR2 are SGHNT and YENEEA. Trimming took 1 base from V and 2 from J, leaving 9 bases between them. The CDR3 is CASSLGSGAYEQYF. CDR3 sequence (DNA): TGTGCCAGCAGCTTAGGTAGCGGCGCCTACGAGCAGTACTTC.

This sequence joins TRBV6-5 and TRBJ1-6; 7 bases line up with TRBD1. The length of the CDR3 is 16 residues. CDR1 and CDR2 (germline): MNHEY, SVGAGI. J gave up 7 bases and V 0 bases, and 6 bases lay outside the gene matches. For the CDR3, the DNA is TGTGCCAGCAGTTACTCGGCCAAAGGGGGCAATTCACCCCTCCACTTT. This encodes CASSYSAKGGNSPLHF.

V and J are TRBV5-6 and TRBJ1-6; D unclear. V lost 2 bases and J 7 bases, leaving 10 bases between the germline ends. CDR1 SGHDT and CDR2 YYEEEE come from the germline V gene. This CDR3 comprises 14 residues. The CDR3 region is CASSFSGGNSPLHF. In DNA, the CDR3 is TGTGCCAGCAGCTTTTCGGGAGGCAATTCACCCCTCCACTTT.

This clone was picked up one time. This rearrangement joins TRBV2 to TRBJ2-5, with D perhaps assigned TRBD1 or TRBD2 (6 bases each). Trimming stripped 4 bases from V and 1 base from J, with 13 bases between. The CDR3 length is 15 residues. Germline lookup yields CDR1 SNHLY and CDR2 FYNNEI. The CDR3 DNA sequence: TGTGCCAGCAGTGGTAGGGGGGAAACCCAAGAGACCCAGTACTTC. Translated: CASSGRGETQETQYF.

With respect to this clone: One end of the junction fails to match germline, which may point to a read error. The chain is built from TRBV7-7 and TRBJ2-3; D is possibly TRBD2 (6 bases). Per germline, CDR1 SSHAT and CDR2 FNYEAQ (reference sequence). This CDR3 has 15 amino acids. The CDR3 here is CASSLRRGRTDTQYF. The CDR3, as DNA: TGTGCTAGCAGCTTACGGCGGGGACGCACAGATACGCAGTATTTT.

This clone was picked up a small number of times. This chain uses TRBV21-1 with TRBJ2-5. TRBV21-1 is marked as a pseudogene. This CDR3 comprises 11 residues. DNA for the CDR3: TGTGCCAGCAGCAACCAAGAGACCCAGTACTTC. Its translation: CASSNQETQYF.

A word on this clone: It may be a read error: a sequence one base away is much more abundant. The chain carries TRBV11-2 and TRBJ2-3; the D is unclear. Germline V CDR1 and CDR2: SGHAT, FQNNGV. Trimming took 2 bases from V and 5 from J, leaving 2 bases between them. The CDR3 extends over 11 amino acids. In nucleotides, the CDR3 is TGTGCCAGCAGCTTAATAGATACGCAGTATTTT. Translating it yields CASSLIDTQYF.

V usage is TRBV27 and J usage is TRBJ2-1, with 11 bases matching TRBD2. This CDR3 is built from 14 residues. V lost 4 bases, J lost 6 bases, and 2 bases stayed unmatched. The germline CDR1 and CDR2 sequences are MNHEY and SMNVEV (reference sequence). The CDR3, as DNA: TGTGCCAGCAGTTATACTAGCGGGGGCAATGAGCAGTTCTTC. Its translation: CASSYTSGGNEQFF.